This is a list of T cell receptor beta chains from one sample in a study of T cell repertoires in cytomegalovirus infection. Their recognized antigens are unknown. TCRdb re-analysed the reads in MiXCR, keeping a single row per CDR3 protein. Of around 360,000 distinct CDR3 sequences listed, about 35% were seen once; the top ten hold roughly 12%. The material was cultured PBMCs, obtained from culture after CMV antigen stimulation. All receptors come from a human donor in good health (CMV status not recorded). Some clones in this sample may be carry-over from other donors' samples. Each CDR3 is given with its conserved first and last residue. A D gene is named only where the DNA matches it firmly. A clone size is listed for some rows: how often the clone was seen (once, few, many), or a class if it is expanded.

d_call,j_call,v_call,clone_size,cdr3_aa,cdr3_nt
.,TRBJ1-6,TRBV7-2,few,CASSLQNSPLHF,TGTGCCAGCAGCTTACAGAATTCACCCCTCCACTTT
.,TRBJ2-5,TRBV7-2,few,CASSLDGTGGGETQYF,TGTGCCAGCAGCTTAGATGGGACAGGCGGGGGGGAGACCCAGTACTTC
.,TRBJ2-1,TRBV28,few,CASSVIILYNEQFF,TGTGCCAGCAGTGTGATTATACTGTACAATGAGCAGTTCTTC
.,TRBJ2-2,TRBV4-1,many,CASSQVQGGGNTGELFF,TGCGCCAGCAGCCAAGTTCAGGGAGGGGGTAACACCGGGGAGCTGTTTTTT
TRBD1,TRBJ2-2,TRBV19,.,CASSIDVQGGTGELFF,TGTGCCAGTAGTATAGATGTACAGGGGGGCACCGGGGAGCTGTTTTTT
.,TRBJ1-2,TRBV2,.,CASRGAGGDYGYTF,TGTGCCAGCAGGGGGGCTGGGGGGGACTATGGCTACACCTTC
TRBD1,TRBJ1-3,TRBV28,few,CASGLQGAQGNTIYF,TGTGCCAGCGGGTTACAGGGGGCGCAGGGAAACACCATATATTTT
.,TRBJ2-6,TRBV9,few,CASNPGASSGANVLTF,TGTGCCAGCAACCCCGGGGCTAGCTCTGGGGCCAACGTCCTGACTTTC
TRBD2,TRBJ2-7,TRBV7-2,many,CASSSRTSGRANEQYF,TGTGCCAGCAGCTCCCGGACTAGCGGGAGGGCCAACGAGCAGTACTTC
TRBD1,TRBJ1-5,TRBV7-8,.,CASSSSPQGSRPQHF,TGTGCCAGCAGCTCGAGCCCACAGGGGAGTCGGCCCCAGCATTTT
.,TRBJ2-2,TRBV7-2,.,CASGLHTGELFF,TGTGCCAGCGGTTTACACACCGGGGAGCTGTTTTTT
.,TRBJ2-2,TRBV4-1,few,CASSRTSGTRNTGELFF,TGCGCCAGCAGCCGTACGTCCGGGACACGGAACACCGGGGAGCTGTTTTTT
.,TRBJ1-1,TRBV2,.,CASSNQGIEAFF,TGTGCCAGCAGTAATCAGGGGATTGAAGCTTTCTTT
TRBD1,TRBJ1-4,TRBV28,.,CASSLHTGGSEKLFF,TGTGCCAGCAGTCTCCATACAGGGGGGAGTGAAAAACTGTTTTTT
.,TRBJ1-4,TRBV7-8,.,CASSPNGAINEKLFF,TGTGCCAGCAGCCCAAACGGGGCAATTAATGAAAAACTGTTTTTT
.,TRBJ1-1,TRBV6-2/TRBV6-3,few,CASSYRVGATEAFF,TGTGCCAGCAGTTACAGGGTCGGCGCCACTGAAGCTTTCTTT
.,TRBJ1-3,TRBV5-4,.,CASSLSLAPDTIYF,TGTGCCAGCAGCTTGTCGCTAGCCCCGGACACCATATATTTT
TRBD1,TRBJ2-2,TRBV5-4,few,CASSLATRQGDRSAGELFF,TGTGCCAGCAGCTTGGCCACGAGACAGGGGGATCGGAGCGCCGGGGAGCTGTTTTTT
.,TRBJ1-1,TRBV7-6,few,CASSYYGTPNTEAFF,TGTGCCAGCAGCTATTACGGGACACCGAACACTGAAGCTTTCTTT